This T cell receptor beta chain was identified during a study of blood T cell repertoires in COVID-19. Overall study: Samples came from the United States, Italy and Spain, spanning acute and convalescent COVID-19. PBMCs, B-cell-depleted T cells, or T cells provided the cDNA or gDNA that made up the material.

V lost 2 bases and J lost 8, with 13 bases in between. The CDR3 totals 13 residues. The V gene's germline CDR1 is SGHDT and CDR2 YYEEEE. Original processing methods: The authors estimated nucleated cell counts from reference gene primer amplification. Profiled with immunoSEQ multiplex PCR; TCRdb holds only in-frame clones, not every one. Clone size and V and J calls were adopted from that table, with D and trimming inferred from the DNA. This table has fewer than 250,000 clones, around nine tenths appearing once. The sample was peripheral blood. The receptor was derived from a human donor in a cohort sampled during active COVID-19. J is TRBJ1-2 and V is TRBV5-6, with a tentative D call TRBD1 (5 bases). The CDR3: CASSFGETGGYTF. DNA for the CDR3: TGTGCCAGCAGCTTTGGGGAAACAGGCGGCTACACCTTC.